This TCR beta chain is drawn from a study of blood T cell repertoires in COVID-19. Trimming stripped 2 bases from V and 6 bases from J, with 16 bases between. Germline-derived CDR1 and CDR2 are KGHSH and LQKENI. This CDR3 is 15 amino acids long. TCRdb's copy holds only in-frame clones and misses some; the assay was immunoSEQ multiplex PCR. Of 150,000 to 180,000 clones in the sample, approximately 80% were seen once. The clonotype comes from a woman in her sixties or seventies with acute or convalescent COVID-19. The sequenced material came from peripheral blood. The genes are TRBV18 and TRBJ2-5, with a tentative D call TRBD1 (5 bases). CDR3 in amino acids: CASSPGTGSEKTQYF. CDR3 DNA sequence: TGTGCCAGCTCACCAGGTACAGGAAGCGAGAAGACCCAGTACTTC.